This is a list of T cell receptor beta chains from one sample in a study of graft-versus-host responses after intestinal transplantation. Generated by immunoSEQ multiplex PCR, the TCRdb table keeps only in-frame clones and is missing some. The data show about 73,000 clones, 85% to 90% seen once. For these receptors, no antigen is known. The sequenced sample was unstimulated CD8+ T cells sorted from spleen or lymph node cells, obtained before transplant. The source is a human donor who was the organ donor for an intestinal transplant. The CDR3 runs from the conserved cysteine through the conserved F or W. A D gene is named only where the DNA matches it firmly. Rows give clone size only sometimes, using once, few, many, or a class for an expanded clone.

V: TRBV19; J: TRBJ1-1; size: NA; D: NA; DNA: TGTGCCAGTACCATATCCGGAGGGGTTGAAGCTTTCTTT; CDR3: CASTISGGVEAFF
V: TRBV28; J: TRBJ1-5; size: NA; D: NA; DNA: TGTGCCAGCAGTTCGTCCCAGGGAGGAAAGAATCAGCCCCAGCATTTT; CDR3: CASSSSQGGKNQPQHF
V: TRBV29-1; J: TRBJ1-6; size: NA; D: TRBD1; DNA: TGCAGCGTTGCTCCCGGGACAGGGGTACCCCTCCACTTT; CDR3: CSVAPGTGVPLHF
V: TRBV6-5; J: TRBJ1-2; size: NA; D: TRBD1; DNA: TGTGCCAGCCTGACAGGGGGCGGTGGCTACACCTTC; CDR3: CASLTGGGGYTF
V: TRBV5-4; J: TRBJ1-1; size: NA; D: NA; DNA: TGTGCCAGCAGGCGGAACACTGAAGCTTTCTTT; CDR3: CASRRNTEAFF
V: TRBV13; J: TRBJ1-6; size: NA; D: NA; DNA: TGTGCCAGCAGCTTAAATCGGGGGTTTAATTCACCCCTCCACTTT; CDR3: CASSLNRGFNSPLHF
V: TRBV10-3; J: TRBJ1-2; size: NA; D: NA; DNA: TGTGCCATCCCGCGCGGGAGAAAACATAACTATGGCTACACCTTC; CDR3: CAIPRGRKHNYGYTF
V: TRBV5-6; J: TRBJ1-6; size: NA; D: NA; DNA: TGTGCCAGCAGCTTGGGACAGGACTATAATTCACCCCTCCACTTT; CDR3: CASSLGQDYNSPLHF
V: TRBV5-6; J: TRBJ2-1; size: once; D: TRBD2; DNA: TGTGCCAGCAGCCCGACTAGCGGGGGCGTCTATGAGCAGTTCTTC; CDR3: CASSPTSGGVYEQFF
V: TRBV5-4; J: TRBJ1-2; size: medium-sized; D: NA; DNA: TGTGCCAGCAGCTTGGGGAAAGTGGTCCAGGGAATGAATGGCTACACCTTC; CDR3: CASSLGKVVQGMNGYTF
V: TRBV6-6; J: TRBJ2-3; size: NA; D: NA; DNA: TGTGCCAGCAGCCGACCTAGAGATACGCAGTATTTT; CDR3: CASSRPRDTQYF
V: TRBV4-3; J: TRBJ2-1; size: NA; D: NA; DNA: TGCGCCAGCAGCCAAGGTGGGGCCAATGAGCAGTTCTTC; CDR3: CASSQGGANEQFF
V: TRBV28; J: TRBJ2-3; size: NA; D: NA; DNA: TGTGCCACTGGGGGGGCACCTACGCAGTATTTT; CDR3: CATGGAPTQYF
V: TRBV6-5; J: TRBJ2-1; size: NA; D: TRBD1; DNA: TGTGCCAGCAGTTACTCGAGGACAGGGGGCCATGAGCAGTTCTTC; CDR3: CASSYSRTGGHEQFF
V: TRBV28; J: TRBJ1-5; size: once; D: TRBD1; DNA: TGTGCCAGTCGGGGCGGCCTGCGGGACAGACTTAGCAATCAGCCCCAGCATTTT; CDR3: CASRGGLRDRLSNQPQHF
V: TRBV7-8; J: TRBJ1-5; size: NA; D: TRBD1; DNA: TGTGCCAGCAGTCCGGGACAGGGGGAAGGGAGCAATCAGCCCCAGCATTTT; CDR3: CASSPGQGEGSNQPQHF
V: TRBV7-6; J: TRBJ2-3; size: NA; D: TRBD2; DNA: TGTGCCAGCAGCTTACGGGGGGGTTCAGATACGCAGTATTTT; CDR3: CASSLRGGSDTQYF
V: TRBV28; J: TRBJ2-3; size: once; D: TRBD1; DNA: TGTGCCAGCACCCTTGGGGACAGCTTCCCAGATACGCAGTATTTT; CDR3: CASTLGDSFPDTQYF
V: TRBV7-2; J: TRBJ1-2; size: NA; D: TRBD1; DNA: TGTGCCAGCAGTTTTCCGGGACAGGGAAACTATGGCTACACCTTC; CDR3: CASSFPGQGNYGYTF
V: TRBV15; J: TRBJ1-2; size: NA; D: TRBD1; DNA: TGTGCCACCAGCAGACGCCGGGACAGGGATGGCTACACCTTC; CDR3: CATSRRRDRDGYTF
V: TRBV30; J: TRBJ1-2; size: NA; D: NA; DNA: TGTGCCTGGAGGTTACAGGGCAATGGCTACACCTTC; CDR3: CAWRLQGNGYTF
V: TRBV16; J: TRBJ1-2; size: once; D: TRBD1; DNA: TGTGCCAGCAGCCAGGGGACAGGGTTGTTGAAGAACTATGGCTACACCTTC; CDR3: CASSQGTGLLKNYGYTF
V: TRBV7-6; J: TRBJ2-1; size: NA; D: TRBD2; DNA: TGTGCCAGCAGCTTAGGGGAGGGTGAGCAGTTCTTC; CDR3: CASSLGEGEQFF
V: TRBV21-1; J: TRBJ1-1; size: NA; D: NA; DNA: TGTGCCAGCAGCAAGGGGCGGGGGAACACTGAAGCTTTCTTT; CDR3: CASSKGRGNTEAFF
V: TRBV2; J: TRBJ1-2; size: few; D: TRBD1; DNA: TGTGCCAGCAGTGAAGAGTCGGGACAGGGAGTTTACACCTTC; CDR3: CASSEESGQGVYTF
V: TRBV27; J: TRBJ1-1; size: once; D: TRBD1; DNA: TGTGCCAGCCGATATACAGGGGGGAACACTGAAGCTTTCTTT; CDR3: CASRYTGGNTEAFF
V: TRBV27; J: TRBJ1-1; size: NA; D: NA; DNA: TGTGCCAGCAGTCCCCGGAGAAGAAGCGAAGCTTTCTTT; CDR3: CASSPRRRSEAFF
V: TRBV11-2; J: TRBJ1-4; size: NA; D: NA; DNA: TGTGCCAGCAGCATCGCAGGGGCAACTAATGAAAAACTGTTTTTT; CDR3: CASSIAGATNEKLFF
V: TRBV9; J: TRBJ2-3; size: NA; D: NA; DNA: TGTGCCAGCAATAGAGCTCCGCAATCTGATACGCAGTATTTT; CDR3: CASNRAPQSDTQYF
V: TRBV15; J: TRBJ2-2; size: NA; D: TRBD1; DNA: TGTGCCACCAGCGGCGGGACAGGGGGCTACAGCGGGGAGCTGTTTTTT; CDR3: CATSGGTGGYSGELFF
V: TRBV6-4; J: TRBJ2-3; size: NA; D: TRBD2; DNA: TGTGCCAGCAGTGAGCGGGGGGGCCCAGATACGCAGTATTTT; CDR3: CASSERGGPDTQYF
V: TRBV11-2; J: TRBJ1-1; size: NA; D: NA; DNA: TGTGCCAGCAGCTTAGCGGGGGGGTCTTACACTGAAGCTTTCTTT; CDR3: CASSLAGGSYTEAFF
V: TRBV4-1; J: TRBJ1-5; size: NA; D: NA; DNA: TGCGCCAGCAGCCAAGTGGCGGCAAATCAGCCCCAGCATTTT; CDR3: CASSQVAANQPQHF
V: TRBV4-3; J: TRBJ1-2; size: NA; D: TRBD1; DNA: TGCGCCAGCAGCGACTACTCCGGGACAGTCTATGGCTACACCTTC; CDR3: CASSDYSGTVYGYTF
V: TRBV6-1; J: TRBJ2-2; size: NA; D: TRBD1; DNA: TGTGCCAGCAGTGAAGAAAGCACAGGGGGCTGGAGAAACACCGGGGAGCTGTTTTTT; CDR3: CASSEESTGGWRNTGELFF
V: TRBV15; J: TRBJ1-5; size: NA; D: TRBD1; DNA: TGTGCCACCAGCAGAGAAGACAGGGAGGATCAGCCCCAGCATTTT; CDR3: CATSREDREDQPQHF
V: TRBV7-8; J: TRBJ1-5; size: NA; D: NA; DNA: TGTGCCAGCAGCTACTACCGGACAGTTAATCAGCCCCAGCATTTT; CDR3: CASSYYRTVNQPQHF
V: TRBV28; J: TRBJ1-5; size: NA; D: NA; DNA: TGTGCCAGCAGTTTAGGTCAGGGGAATCAGCCCCAGCATTTT; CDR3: CASSLGQGNQPQHF
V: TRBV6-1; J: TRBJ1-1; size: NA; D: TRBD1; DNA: TGTGCCAAAACAATTTCGGACAGGCTTGAAGCTTTCTTT; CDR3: CAKTISDRLEAFF
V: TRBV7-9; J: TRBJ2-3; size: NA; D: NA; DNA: TGTGCCAGCGCCCGGGTGTCAACAGATACGCAGTATTTT; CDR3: CASARVSTDTQYF
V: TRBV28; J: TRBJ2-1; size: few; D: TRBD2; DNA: TGTGCCAGCTTGCCAGCGGGGGGCTCTGAGCAGTTCTTC; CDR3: CASLPAGGSEQFF
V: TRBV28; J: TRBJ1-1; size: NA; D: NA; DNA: TGTGCCAGCAGTCCTGGCAGGGTGGCAATTGAAGCTTTCTTT; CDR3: CASSPGRVAIEAFF